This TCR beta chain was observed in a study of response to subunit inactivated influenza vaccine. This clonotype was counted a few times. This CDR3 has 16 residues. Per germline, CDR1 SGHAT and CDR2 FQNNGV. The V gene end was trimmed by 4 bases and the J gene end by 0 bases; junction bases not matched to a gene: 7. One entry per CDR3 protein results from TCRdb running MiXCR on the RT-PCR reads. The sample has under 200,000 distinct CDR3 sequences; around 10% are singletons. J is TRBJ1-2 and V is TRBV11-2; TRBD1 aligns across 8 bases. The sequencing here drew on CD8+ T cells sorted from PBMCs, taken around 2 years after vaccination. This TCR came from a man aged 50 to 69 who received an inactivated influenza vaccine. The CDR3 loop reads CASSSSWDRTNYGYTF. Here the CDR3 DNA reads TGTGCCAGCAGCTCAAGTTGGGACAGGACTAACTATGGCTACACCTTC.